Below are 30 T cell receptor beta chains sequenced from a single sample in a study of blood T cell repertoires in COVID-19. Some clones are missing from TCRdb's copy, which holds only in-frame ones; the method was immunoSEQ multiplex PCR. The sample gives 150,000 to 200,000 clones, around 86% of which show up once; about 8.2% is in the top ten. Sequencing input: peripheral blood. These receptors were obtained from a man in his sixties with acute or convalescent COVID-19.

The chain carries TRBV4-2 and TRBJ2-2, with 10 bases identical to TRBD2. Germline CDR1 LGHNA, CDR2 YNFKEQ. The CDR3 totals 15 residues. Trimming removed 4 bases from V and 7 bases from J; junction bases left unmatched: 6. CDR3 nucleotide sequence: TGTGCCAGCAGCCTCTCCGGGACTAGCGTCGGGGAGCTGTTTTTT. Translation gives CASSLSGTSVGELFF.

The V and J genes are TRBV7-3 and TRBJ1-3; 8 bases align to TRBD1. CDR3 size: 17 residues. V gave up 0 bases and J gave up 2 bases; unmatched junction bases: 6. CDR1 is SGHTA and CDR2 is FQGTGA in the germline V gene. The DNA for the CDR3 is TGTGCCAGCAGCTTAACCCCTGGGACAGGCACTGGAAACACCATATATTTT. This encodes CASSLTPGTGTGNTIYF.

This chain links TRBV2 with TRBJ2-5, with D possibly TRBD1 on 6 matching bases. This CDR3 is built from 14 residues. Germline CDR1 is SNHLY and CDR2 is FYNNEI. The V and J ends lost 6 bases and 1 base respectively, with 12 bases between them. The CDR3 spells CASRAGQTQETQYF. CDR3 bases: TGTGCCAGCAGGGCTGGACAGACCCAAGAGACCCAGTACTTC.

This clone was seen just once. The chain recombines TRBV6-2 or TRBV6-3 with TRBJ1-1, with TRBD1 identical over 9 bases. The CDR3 loop spans 14 amino acids. Germline V gives CDR1 MNHEY, CDR2 SVGEGT. J lost 1 base, V lost 6 bases, and 3 bases had no gene match. CDR3 coding DNA: TGTGCCAGCAGCGAGGACAGGGGGAACACTGAAGCTTTCTTT. It specifies CASSEDRGNTEAFF.

The chain employs TRBV28 and TRBJ2-3; D is uncertain. The CDR3 sequence is 14 residues long. The V end lost 6 bases, the J end lost 2 bases, and 12 bases lay between the germline ends. CDR1 MDHEN and CDR2 SYDVKM come from the germline V gene. In DNA, the CDR3 is TGTGCCAGCAGCCTTGCCAGGCTCACAGATACGCAGTATTTT. This gives the protein CASSLARLTDTQYF.

DNA of the CDR3: TGTGCCAGCAGAACTACCTCTGGAAACACCATATATTTT. This translates into CASRTTSGNTIYF. The rearrangement uses TRBV6-5 and TRBJ1-3; D ambiguous. The length of the CDR3 is 13 residues. The V end was cut by 6 bases, the J end by 0 bases, with 6 bases between. Per the germline V gene, CDR1 is MNHEY and CDR2 is SVGAGI.

The V gene is TRBV4-1, the J gene TRBJ2-4; D tentatively reads TRBD1 or TRBD2 (7 bases each). From germline, CDR1 is MGHRA and CDR2 YSYEKL. The CDR3 contains 15 residues. V lost 4 bases and J lost 6, with 16 bases in between. The CDR3 bases are TGCGCCAGCAGCCCAGACAGGGAGGGGCTAAACATTCAGTACTTC. This sequence encodes CASSPDREGLNIQYF.

This chain uses TRBV4-1 with TRBJ2-7, with TRBD2 matching over 8 bases. The length of the CDR3 is 16 residues. V was clipped by 0 bases and J by 3 bases; unmatched bases: 7. Germline CDR1 is MGHRA and CDR2 is YSYEKL. This chain's CDR3 is CASSQDLSGRRYEQYF. CDR3 nucleotide sequence: TGCGCCAGCAGCCAAGATCTGAGCGGGAGACGCTACGAGCAGTACTTC.

The gene calls are TRBV28 and TRBJ2-7; TRBD2 agrees at 11 bases. Germline-derived CDR1 and CDR2 are MDHEN and SYDVKM. The V gene end was trimmed by 8 bases and the J gene end by 3 bases; junction bases not matched to a gene: 6. This CDR3 is built from 14 residues. CDR3 in amino acids: CASVSTSGSYEQYF. In DNA, the CDR3 is TGTGCCAGCGTCAGCACTAGCGGGAGCTACGAGCAGTACTTC.

The chain links TRBV7-3 to TRBJ2-5; the match to TRBD1 covers 11 bases. Per germline, CDR1 SGHTA and CDR2 FQGTGA. Losses at the gene ends were 5 bases for V and 5 bases for J; bases not matched to a gene: 4. The CDR3 length is 14 residues. CDR3 in DNA: TGTGCCAGCAGCCAAGGGACAGGGGGGGAGACCCAGTACTTC. Residues: CASSQGTGGETQYF. The full variable domain, its missing parts supplied by reference TRBV7-3 and TRBJ2-5, is GAGVSQTPSNKVTEKGKYVELRCDPISGHTALYWYRQSLGQGPEFLIYFQGTGAADDSGLPNDRFFAVRPEGSVSTLKIQRTERGDSAVYLCASSQGTGGETQYFGPGTRLLVL.

CDR3: CASSPHRGRTYEQYF. The CDR3 DNA is TGTGCCAGCAGTCCCCACAGGGGACGTACCTACGAGCAGTACTTC. The V call is TRBV27, the J call TRBJ2-7; 7 bases fit TRBD1. Germline V gives CDR1 MNHEY, CDR2 SMNVEV (reference sequence). V lost 5 bases and J lost 2; bases outside the gene matches: 9. CDR3 length equals 15 residues.

The V gene is TRBV4-1, the J gene TRBJ2-1, with 9 positions matching TRBD2. With 0 bases clipped from V and 3 bases from J, the junction kept 6 bases outside the gene matches. This CDR3 comprises 17 residues. Germline CDR1 is MGHRA and CDR2 is YSYEKL. CDR3 coding DNA: TGCGCCAGCAGCCAAGACCCGGGCGGGGGGGGCTACAATGAGCAGTTCTTC. As protein: CASSQDPGGGGYNEQFF.

This sequence joins TRBV4-1 and TRBJ2-3, with 14 nucleotides matching TRBD2. The CDR3 consists of 16 residues. The germline gives CDR1 MGHRA, CDR2 YSYEKL. After removal of 3 bases from V and 6 bases from J, the junction contained 5 bases not matched to a gene. CDR3 sequence reads: CASSHPRTSGRDTQYF. The CDR3 region has the DNA TGCGCCAGCAGCCATCCACGGACTAGCGGGAGGGATACGCAGTATTTT.

The V gene is TRBV7-9, the J gene TRBJ1-4, with 7 bases matching TRBD1. Germline assignment: CDR1 SEHNR and CDR2 FQNEAQ (reference sequence). The CDR3 sequence is 14 residues long. The trim removed 5 bases at V and 4 bases at J, leaving 4 bases unmatched. CDR3 sequence: CASSRGTVNEKLFF. Written as DNA, the CDR3 is TGTGCCAGCAGCCGCGGGACAGTTAATGAAAAACTGTTTTTT.

Concerning this clone: The sample has other DNA sequences that encode this CDR3 too. The chain is built from TRBV30 and TRBJ1-5; D might be TRBD1 (5 bases). V was trimmed by 5 bases and J by 2 bases, leaving 10 bases between them. This CDR3 spans 13 amino acids. Germline CDR1 is GTSNPN and CDR2 is SVGIG (reference sequence). CDR3 bases: TGTGCCTGGTCCGTACAGGGCAATCAGCCCCAGCATTTT. This sequence encodes CAWSVQGNQPQHF.

The V call is TRBV5-1, the J call TRBJ2-1; maybe TRBD2 (5 bases). Germline values: CDR1 SGHRS, CDR2 YFSETQ. The CDR3 extends over 13 amino acids. The V end lost 4 bases, the J end lost 2 bases, and 7 bases lay between the germline ends. CDR3 in amino acids: CASSRDAYNEQFF. The DNA of the CDR3 is TGCGCCAGCAGCCGGGATGCCTACAATGAGCAGTTCTTC.

The CDR3 region has the DNA TGCGCCAGCAGCCAGGGAGGGATTGGCGAGCAGTACTTC. Protein: CASSQGGIGEQYF. The chain recombines TRBV5-1 with TRBJ2-7, with TRBD2 matching 7 bases. The germline V gene encodes CDR1 SGHRS and CDR2 YFSETQ. V was clipped by 4 bases and J by 6 bases; unmatched bases: 7. The CDR3 is made up of 13 amino acids.

The chain's CDR3 is CASSHGTSGSYEQYF. For the CDR3, the DNA is TGTGCCAGCAGCCACGGAACTAGCGGGAGCTACGAGCAGTACTTC. V is TRBV14 and J is TRBJ2-7, with 11 bases aligning to TRBD2. The germline V gene has CDR1 SGHDN and CDR2 FVKESK. J lost 3 bases, V lost 3 bases, and 4 bases had no gene match. This CDR3 region has 15 residues.

The gene calls are TRBV2 and TRBJ2-3, with D tentatively TRBD2 (6 bases). The length of the CDR3 is 14 residues. CDR1 SNHLY and CDR2 FYNNEI come from the germline V gene. The ends were cut back, 6 bases at V and 2 bases at J, with 12 bases in the middle. This chain's CDR3 is CASSRLAITDTQYF. For the CDR3, the DNA is TGTGCCAGCAGCAGGCTAGCGATCACAGATACGCAGTATTTT.

V gene TRBV4-1 combines with J gene TRBJ1-2, with D perhaps matching TRBD1 (5 bases). V was trimmed by 4 bases and J by 2 bases, leaving 11 bases between them. This CDR3 is built from 14 residues. Germline lookup yields CDR1 MGHRA and CDR2 YSYEKL. Here the CDR3 DNA reads TGCGCCAGCAGCCGCCTCCAGGGAAACTATGGCTACACCTTC. It is translated as CASSRLQGNYGYTF.

The gene calls are TRBV7-9 and TRBJ2-3, with TRBD2 matching over 10 bases. The CDR3 length is 16 residues. Losses at the gene ends were 2 bases for V and 1 base for J; bases not matched to a gene: 3. CDR1 and CDR2 from the germline V gene are SEHNR and FQNEAQ (reference sequence). CDR3 in DNA: TGTGCCAGCAGCTTAATGGGGACTAGCGGCACAGATACGCAGTATTTT. Translated, it gives CASSLMGTSGTDTQYF.

This rearrangement joins TRBV7-3 to TRBJ1-4, with a tentative D call TRBD1 (5 bases). V was pared by 2 bases and J by 8 bases, with 15 bases between. There are 15 residues in the CDR3. Germline loops: CDR1 SGHTA, CDR2 FQGTGA. The CDR3 loop is CASSLGGGVGEKLFF. The CDR3 DNA reads as TGTGCCAGCAGCTTAGGAGGAGGGGTCGGAGAAAAACTGTTTTTT.

The DNA of the CDR3 is TGTGCCAGCACCCAAGGGCAGGGGACAGGGATTTACAATGAGCAGTTCTTC. Encoded protein: CASTQGQGTGIYNEQFF. The chain couples TRBV27 to TRBJ2-1; the match to TRBD1 covers 9 bases. After removal of 7 bases from V and 4 bases from J, the junction contained 14 bases not matched to a gene. The CDR3 is made up of 17 amino acids. The germline V gene encodes CDR1 MNHEY and CDR2 SMNVEV (reference sequence).

This clone was observed at least ten times. CDR3 amino acids: CASSIVGSTGGYTF. The DNA for the CDR3 is TGTGCCAGTAGTATAGTGGGTAGCACGGGAGGCTACACCTTC. The rearrangement links TRBV19 to TRBJ1-2; D is uncertain. This CDR3 has 14 residues. Trimming stripped 1 base from V and 8 bases from J, with 14 bases between. Germline V gives CDR1 LNHDA, CDR2 SQIVND (reference sequence). Drawing the rest from reference TRBV19 and TRBJ1-2, the complete variable domain is DGGITQSPKYLFRKEGQNVTLSCEQNLNHDAMYWYRQDPGQGLRLIYYSQIVNDFQKGDIAEGYSVSREKKESFPLTVTSAQKNPTAFYLCASSIVGSTGGYTFGSGTRLTVV.

V is TRBV6-1 and J is TRBJ2-7, with D perhaps TRBD1 (5 bases). Trimming cost V 3 bases and J 6 bases, with 9 bases left between them. CDR3 size: 12 residues. Germline CDR1 MNHNS, CDR2 SASEGT. The CDR3 here is CASSDWGSEQYF. The CDR3 coding sequence is TGTGCCAGCAGTGATTGGGGCAGCGAGCAGTACTTC.

This chain connects TRBV6-1 to TRBJ2-1; 9 nucleotides align to TRBD2. The CDR3 has 17 amino acids. Germline V gene lookup returns CDR1 MNHNS and CDR2 SASEGT. Trimming cost V 4 bases and J 2 bases; bases outside gene matches: 9. CDR3 protein: CASSGGRAIRTYNEQFF. The CDR3 region has the DNA TGTGCCAGCAGTGGCGGGAGGGCCATAAGAACCTACAATGAGCAGTTCTTC.

The rearrangement uses TRBV5-1 and TRBJ2-7; perhaps TRBD1 as D (5 bases). Germline V lookup: CDR1 SGHRS, CDR2 YFSETQ. CDR3 length equals 15 residues. V dropped 0 bases and J dropped 2 bases, with 12 bases sitting between them. The CDR3 is CASSLVGRAAYEQYF. The CDR3 nucleotides read TGCGCCAGCAGCTTGGTGGGCAGGGCAGCCTACGAGCAGTACTTC.

V is TRBV2 and J is TRBJ2-3; 11 bases are a match to TRBD2. The germline V gene has CDR1 SNHLY and CDR2 FYNNEI. The CDR3 covers 15 residues. Trimming at V came to 6 bases and at J to 0 bases, leaving 2 bases not matched to a gene. For the CDR3, the DNA is TGTGCCAGCAGAATAGCGGGAGGGAGCACAGATACGCAGTATTTT. Amino acids: CASRIAGGSTDTQYF.

V gene TRBV6-2 or TRBV6-3 combines with J gene TRBJ2-5, with 7 bases that match TRBD2. V dropped 2 bases and J dropped 4; count of bases not matched to a gene: 7. The CDR3 covers 15 residues. CDR1 is MNHEY and CDR2 is SVGEGT in the germline V gene. The CDR3: CASSYVGGPGETQYF. In DNA form, the CDR3 reads TGTGCCAGCAGTTACGTGGGAGGGCCGGGAGAGACCCAGTACTTC.

This chain links TRBV27 with TRBJ1-1; TRBD1 matches at 7 bases. Germline values: CDR1 MNHEY, CDR2 SMNVEV (reference sequence). The J segment lost 1 base and the V segment lost 5 bases, leaving 7 bases of the junction unmatched. CDR3 size: 15 residues. The CDR3 bases are TGTGCCAGCAGTCCCGACAGGGCTTGGAACACTGAAGCTTTCTTT. It codes for CASSPDRAWNTEAFF.